These 17 T cell receptor beta chains originate from one sample sequenced in a study of blood T cell repertoires in COVID-19. Sequenced by immunoSEQ multiplex PCR; TCRdb stores in-frame clones only, minus some. Of 80,000 to 95,000 clones listed, approximately 88% were seen once; the top ten hold roughly a third. Input material: peripheral blood. The receptors here all came from a woman aged 80 or over with active or convalescent COVID-19.

The J gene is TRBJ2-5, the V gene TRBV7-3; D unclear. Germline CDR1 reads SGHTA; CDR2 reads FQGTGA. V shed 2 bases and J shed 3 bases, with 7 bases lying between them. The CDR3 runs to 13 residues. Written as DNA, the CDR3 is TGTGCCAGCAGCTTATACGGAGAAGAGACCCAGTACTTC. It yields the protein CASSLYGEETQYF.

V and J are TRBV11-2 and TRBJ2-3; TRBD2 agrees at 14 bases. Germline loops: CDR1 SGHAT, CDR2 FQNNGV. This CDR3 is 16 amino acids long. The V gene end was trimmed by 7 bases and the J gene end by 5 bases; junction bases not matched to a gene: 8. The CDR3 loop reads CASTVGLAGGIDTQYF. CDR3 nucleotides: TGTGCCAGCACCGTCGGACTAGCGGGAGGAATAGATACGCAGTATTTT.

This clone appeared once. The chain joins TRBV2 to TRBJ1-4, with D possibly matching TRBD1 (6 bases). The CDR3 has 15 amino acids. V was clipped by 6 bases and J by 0 bases, with 11 bases between them. Germline lookup yields CDR1 SNHLY and CDR2 FYNNEI. The CDR3 DNA sequence: TGTGCCAGCAGGAGGGGGTTTGCAACTAATGAAAAACTGTTTTTT. Protein product: CASRRGFATNEKLFF.

The CDR3 reads CASSVVGLAGEGMFDEQFF. CDR3 in DNA: TGTGCCAGCAGCGTAGTCGGTTTAGCGGGAGAGGGGATGTTTGATGAGCAGTTCTTC. The V and J genes are TRBV9 and TRBJ2-1, with 9 bases aligning to TRBD2. V shed 0 bases and J 8 bases; nucleotides not matched to a gene: 18. Germline lookup yields CDR1 SGDLS and CDR2 YYNGEE. The CDR3 consists of 19 residues. The complete variable domain, with remaining parts taken from reference TRBV9 and TRBJ2-1, reads DSGVTQTPKHLITATGQRVTLRCSPRSGDLSVYWYQQSLDQGLQFLIQYYNGEERAKGNILERFSAQQFPDLHSELNLSSLELGDSALYFCASSVVGLAGEGMFDEQFFGPGTRLTVL.

This clone occurred once. The chain has TRBV19 and TRBJ1-1, with unresolved D. V was cut by 7 bases and J by 0 bases, with 9 bases left in between. Per germline, CDR1 LNHDA and CDR2 SQIVND (reference sequence). The CDR3 has 13 residues. CDR3 in amino acids: CASTWSMNTEAFF. DNA for the CDR3: TGTGCCAGTACCTGGTCTATGAACACTGAAGCTTTCTTT.

This rearrangement joins TRBV2 to TRBJ1-1; the match to TRBD1 covers 7 bases. With V trimmed by 4 bases and J by 1 base, 3 bases remained unmatched. This CDR3 has 14 amino acids. Germline CDR1 and CDR2: SNHLY and FYNNEI. CDR3 loop: CASSVEGANTEAFF. The CDR3 coding sequence is TGTGCCAGCAGTGTAGAGGGGGCGAACACTGAAGCTTTCTTT.

The chain recombines TRBV5-6 with TRBJ1-2, with 9 bases matching TRBD1. CDR1 and CDR2 (germline): SGHDT, YYEEEE. V shed 2 bases and J 7 bases; nucleotides not matched to a gene: 9. The CDR3 consists of 15 residues. The CDR3 coding sequence is TGTGCCAGCAGCTTTCGGGGACAGGGATCGATTGGCTACACCTTC. Encoded protein: CASSFRGQGSIGYTF.

This clone has a single count. The rearrangement joins TRBV28 to TRBJ2-7; possibly TRBD2 for D (7 bases). The CDR3 totals 14 residues. CDR1 is MDHEN and CDR2 is SYDVKM in the germline V gene. Trimming pared 7 bases from V and 5 bases from J, leaving 18 bases between. The CDR3 loop is CASTPTGGHDEQYF. The CDR3 coding sequence is TGTGCCAGCACTCCAACCGGGGGGCACGACGAGCAGTACTTC.

This chain uses TRBV10-3 with TRBJ1-1, with D possibly being TRBD1 (5 bases). Germline lookup yields CDR1 ENHRY and CDR2 SYGVKD. V was clipped by 0 bases and J by 5 bases, with 10 bases between them. The CDR3 runs to 14 residues. As DNA, the CDR3 is TGTGCCATCAGTGAGTCTCCAGGGAGGACTGAAGCTTTCTTT. This encodes CAISESPGRTEAFF.

This clone has only a few counts. The rearrangement uses TRBV5-5 and TRBJ1-3, with D uncertain. The CDR3 covers 13 residues. Germline-derived CDR1 and CDR2 are SGHKS and YYEKEE (reference sequence). Trimming removed 6 bases at V and 7 bases at J, with 14 bases between. DNA for the CDR3: TGTGCCAGCAACCAAAATCCCAGGAACACCATATATTTT. Protein sequence: CASNQNPRNTIYF.

This chain joins TRBV4-1 and TRBJ1-6, with D maybe TRBD1 (6 bases). This CDR3 is built from 15 residues. The germline V gene encodes CDR1 MGHRA and CDR2 YSYEKL. Trimming removed 2 bases from V and 10 bases from J, with 15 bases in between. CDR3 nucleotides: TGCGCCAGCAGCCAACAGGGGTCGGGGGGATCACCCCTCCACTTT. It encodes CASSQQGSGGSPLHF.

The chain combines TRBV5-1 with TRBJ1-1; D not certain. Germline V gene sequence: CDR1 SGHRS, CDR2 YFSETQ. The CDR3 spans 16 residues. V lost 0 bases to trimming and J lost 1 base, with 13 bases between them. The CDR3 nucleotides are TGCGCCAGCAGCTTGGGCCTCGGGGATCAGAACACTGAAGCTTTCTTT. Amino acid sequence: CASSLGLGDQNTEAFF.

V and J are TRBV24-1 and TRBJ2-1; 7 bases match TRBD1. Trimming cost V 4 bases and J 0 bases; bases outside gene matches: 5. The CDR3 has 16 residues. Germline V gene data show CDR1 as KGHDR and CDR2 as SFDVKD. In DNA, the CDR3 is TGTGCCACCAGTGAAGGGGGCATTAGCTCCTACAATGAGCAGTTCTTC. It codes for CATSEGGISSYNEQFF.

The V call is TRBV20-1, the J call TRBJ2-5, with 11 positions matching TRBD2. The CDR3 sequence is 15 residues long. The germline V gene encodes CDR1 DFQATT and CDR2 SNEGSKA (reference sequence). J lost 5 bases, V lost 3 bases, and 8 bases had no gene match. In DNA, the CDR3 is TGCAGTGCTAGTATGGTAGCGGGGGGGCCGGAGACCCAGTACTTC. It yields the protein CSASMVAGGPETQYF.

V gene TRBV7-2 combines with J gene TRBJ1-1; D may be TRBD1 (5 bases). The CDR3 has 15 amino acids. Looked up from germline, CDR1 is SGHTA and CDR2 is FQGNSA. The V end was cut by 0 bases, the J end by 1 base, with 9 bases between. The CDR3, as DNA: TGTGCCAGCAGCTTAGCCGGGCAGGGGAACACTGAAGCTTTCTTT. Protein product: CASSLAGQGNTEAFF. The whole variable domain, remainder taken from reference TRBV7-2 and TRBJ1-1, is GAGVSQSPSNKVTEKGKDVELRCDPISGHTALYWYRQSLGQGLEFLIYFQGNSAPDKSGLPSDRFSAERTGGSVSTLTIQRTQQEDSAVYLCASSLAGQGNTEAFFGQGTRLTVV.

The chain links TRBV7-2 to TRBJ1-6; possible D gene TRBD1, 5 bases. V lost 1 base and J lost 10, with 11 bases in between. Germline loops: CDR1 SGHTA, CDR2 FQGNSA. The CDR3 extends over 14 amino acids. The CDR3 DNA is TGTGCCAGCAGCTTAGTAGACAGCAAATCACCCCTCCACTTT. Translated: CASSLVDSKSPLHF. The variable domain in full, completed from reference TRBV7-2 and TRBJ1-6, reads GAGVSQSPSNKVTEKGKDVELRCDPISGHTALYWYRQSLGQGLEFLIYFQGNSAPDKSGLPSDRFSAERTGGSVSTLTIQRTQQEDSAVYLCASSLVDSKSPLHFGNGTRLTVT.

The chain couples TRBV9 to TRBJ1-2; possible D gene TRBD1, 5 bases. Trimming took off 1 base at V and 4 bases at J, with 20 bases between the two ends. The CDR3 has 17 residues. CDR1 and CDR2 from the germline V gene are SGDLS and YYNGEE. The CDR3 loop reads CASSVTVGRGTAYGYTF. The DNA of the CDR3 is TGTGCCAGCAGCGTAACGGTGGGGAGGGGTACGGCCTATGGCTACACCTTC.